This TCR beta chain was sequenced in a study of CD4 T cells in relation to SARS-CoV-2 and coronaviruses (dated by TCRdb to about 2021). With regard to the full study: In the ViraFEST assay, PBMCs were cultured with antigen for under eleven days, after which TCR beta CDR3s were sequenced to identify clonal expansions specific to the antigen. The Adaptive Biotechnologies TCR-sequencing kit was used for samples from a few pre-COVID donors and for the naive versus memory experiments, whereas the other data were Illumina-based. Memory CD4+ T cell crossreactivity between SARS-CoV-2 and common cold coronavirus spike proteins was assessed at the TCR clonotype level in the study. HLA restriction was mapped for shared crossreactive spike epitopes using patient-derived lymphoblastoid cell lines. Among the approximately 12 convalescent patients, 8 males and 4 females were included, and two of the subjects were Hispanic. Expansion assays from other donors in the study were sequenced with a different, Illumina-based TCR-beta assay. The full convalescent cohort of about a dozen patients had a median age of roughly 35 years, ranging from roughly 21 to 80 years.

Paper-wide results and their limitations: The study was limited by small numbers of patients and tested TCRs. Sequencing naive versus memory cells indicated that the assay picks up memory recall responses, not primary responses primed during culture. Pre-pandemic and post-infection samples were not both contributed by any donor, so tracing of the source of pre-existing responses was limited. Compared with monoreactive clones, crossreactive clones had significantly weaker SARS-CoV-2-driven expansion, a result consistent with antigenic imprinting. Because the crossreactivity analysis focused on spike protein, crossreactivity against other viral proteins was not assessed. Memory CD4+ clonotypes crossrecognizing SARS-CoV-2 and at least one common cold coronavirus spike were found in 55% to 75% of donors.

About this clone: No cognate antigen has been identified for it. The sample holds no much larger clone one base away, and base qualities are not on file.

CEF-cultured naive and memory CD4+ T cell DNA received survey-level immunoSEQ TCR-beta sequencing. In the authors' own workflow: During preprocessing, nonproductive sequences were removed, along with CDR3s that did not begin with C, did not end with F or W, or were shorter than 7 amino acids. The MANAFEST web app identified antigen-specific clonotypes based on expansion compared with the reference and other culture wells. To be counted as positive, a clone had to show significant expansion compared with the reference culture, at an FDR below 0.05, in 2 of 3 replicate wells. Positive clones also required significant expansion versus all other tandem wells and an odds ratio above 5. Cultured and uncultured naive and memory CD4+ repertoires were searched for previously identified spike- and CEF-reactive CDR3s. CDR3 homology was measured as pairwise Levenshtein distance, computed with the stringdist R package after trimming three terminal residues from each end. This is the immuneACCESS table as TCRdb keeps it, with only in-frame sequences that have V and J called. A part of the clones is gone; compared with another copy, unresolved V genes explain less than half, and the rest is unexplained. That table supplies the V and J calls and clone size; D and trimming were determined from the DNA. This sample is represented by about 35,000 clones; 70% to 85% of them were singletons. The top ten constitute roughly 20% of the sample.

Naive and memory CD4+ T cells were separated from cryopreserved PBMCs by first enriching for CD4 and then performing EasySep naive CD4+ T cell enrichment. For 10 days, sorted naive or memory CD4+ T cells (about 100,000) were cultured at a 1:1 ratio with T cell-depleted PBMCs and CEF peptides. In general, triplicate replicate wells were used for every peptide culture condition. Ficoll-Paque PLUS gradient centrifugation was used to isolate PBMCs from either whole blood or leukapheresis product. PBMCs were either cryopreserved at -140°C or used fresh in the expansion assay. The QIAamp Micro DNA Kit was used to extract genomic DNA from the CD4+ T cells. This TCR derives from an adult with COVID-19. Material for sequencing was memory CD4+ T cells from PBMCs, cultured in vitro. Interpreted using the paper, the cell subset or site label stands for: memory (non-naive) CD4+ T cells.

The nucleotides read TGTGCCAGTAACACGGAGGGAGTCGGTGAGCAGTTCTTC. It translates to CASNTEGVGEQFF. The chain uses TRBV19 and TRBJ2-1, with TRBD2 perhaps the D gene, on 6 matching bases. CDR3 length: 13 amino acids, cysteine to phenylalanine. CDR3 DNA is the only sequence kept; it has 39 bases, read in frame from the first base. As encoded in the germline V gene (reference sequence), CDR1 is LNHDA while CDR2 is SQIVND. The trim is 7 bases for V and 9 bases for J, with a gap of 16 bases between the germline ends.